The next 20 T cell receptor beta chains were all read from a single sample in a study of shared clonotypes between healthy human individuals. TCRdb's table, derived via immunoSEQ multiplex PCR, lists solely in-frame clones and lacks some. The profile shows roughly 1.4 million clones, around 98.5% of them singletons. The specimen sequenced was naive CD4+ T cells sorted from blood. Subset indicated: CD45RA+ positively selected. Receptors originate from a man aged 25-40 years in good health.

As concerns this clone: Other DNA sequences in this specimen translate into the identical CDR3. The gene calls are TRBV7-9 and TRBJ2-5, with unresolved D. Germline V lookup: CDR1 SEHNR, CDR2 FQNEAQ (reference sequence). V lost 2 bases to trimming and J lost 5 bases, with 9 bases between them. The CDR3 has 13 amino acids. This CDR3 is CASSLLGLETQYF. The CDR3 DNA reads TGTGCCAGCAGCTTATTGGGCCTGGAGACCCAGTACTTC.

This clone appeared a single time. The rearrangement joins TRBV18 to TRBJ1-4; a weak D match, TRBD1 (5 bases). CDR1 and CDR2 (germline): KGHSH, LQKENI. This CDR3 is 20 amino acids long. V was clipped by 5 bases and J by 1 base, with 26 bases between them. CDR3 sequence: CASSNKGLFGGGRTNEKLFF. In DNA, the CDR3 is TGTGCCAGCTCAAACAAGGGACTCTTCGGGGGTGGTCGAACTAATGAAAAACTGTTTTTT.

This rearrangement joins TRBV7-9 to TRBJ1-2; 9 nucleotides agree with TRBD1. The CDR3 has 15 residues. Germline loops: CDR1 SEHNR, CDR2 FQNEAQ (reference sequence). V dropped 7 bases and J dropped 1; count of bases not matched to a gene: 7. The CDR3 sequence is CASTPAGQGNYGYTF. The CDR3 nucleotides read TGTGCCAGCACTCCCGCGGGACAGGGTAACTATGGCTACACCTTC.

V is TRBV5-1 and J is TRBJ2-7; D possibly corresponds to TRBD1 (5 bases). V lost 6 bases, J lost 0 bases, and 13 bases lay in between. The CDR3 length is 14 residues. Germline assignment: CDR1 SGHRS and CDR2 YFSETQ. The CDR3 bases are TGCGCCAGCACCGAGACAGTCCTCTCCTACGAGCAGTACTTC. Protein: CASTETVLSYEQYF. Full variable domain (missing parts from reference TRBV5-1 and TRBJ2-7): KAGVTQTPRYLIKTRGQQVTLSCSPISGHRSVSWYQQTPGQGLQFLFEYFSETQRNKGNFPGRFSGRQFSNSRSEMNVSTLELGDSALYLCASTETVLSYEQYFGPGTRLTVT.

The rearrangement joins TRBV11-2 to TRBJ2-1; 10 bases fit TRBD2. CDR1 is SGHAT and CDR2 is FQNNGV in the germline V gene. This CDR3 contains 14 residues. V lost 7 bases, J lost 8 bases, and 8 bases stayed unmatched. CDR3 coding DNA: TGTGCCAGCACCCCCCAACTAGCGGGATATGAGCAGTTCTTC. As protein: CASTPQLAGYEQFF.

The genes are TRBV28 and TRBJ2-7, with 7 positions matching TRBD1. V gave up 5 bases and J gave up 4 bases; unmatched junction bases: 5. The germline V gene has CDR1 MDHEN and CDR2 SYDVKM. The CDR3 has 13 residues. The CDR3 nucleotides are TGTGCCAGCAGTATCCGGGACAGATACGAGCAGTACTTC. This gives the protein CASSIRDRYEQYF.

The V gene is TRBV10-1, the J gene TRBJ2-7; no clear D gene. This CDR3 contains 13 residues. V was shortened by 8 bases and J by 5 bases, with 16 bases between the two germline ends. Per the germline V gene, CDR1 is WNHNN and CDR2 is SYGVQD (reference sequence). The CDR3 DNA reads as TGCGCCAGCGCCCCCAACGCCGGTGACGAGCAGTACTTC. This translates into CASAPNAGDEQYF.

CDR3 sequence: CAWQDRDYGYTF. The CDR3 nucleotides are TGTGCCTGGCAGGATAGGGACTATGGCTACACCTTC. The V and J genes are TRBV30 and TRBJ1-2, with D uncertain. The V gene lost 5 bases and the J gene lost 3 bases, with 10 bases spanning the gap. Germline V gene lookup returns CDR1 GTSNPN and CDR2 SVGIG (reference sequence). CDR3 length: 12 amino acids.

A note on this clone: Other DNA sequences from this sample encode an identical CDR3 as well. V is TRBV5-1 and J is TRBJ1-1; D is unclear. Germline CDR1 SGHRS, CDR2 YFSETQ. Trimming took off 1 base at V and 4 bases at J, with 5 bases between the two ends. The CDR3 contains 12 residues. The DNA of the CDR3 is TGCGCCAGCAGCTTGTTTGGCACTGAAGCTTTCTTT. Its protein product is CASSLFGTEAFF.

The chain links TRBV5-1 to TRBJ1-4; 8 bases match TRBD1. V was clipped by 4 bases and J by 7 bases; unmatched bases: 6. The CDR3 runs to 14 residues. Germline V CDR1 and CDR2: SGHRS, YFSETQ. CDR3 protein: CASSTTGAGEKLFF. As DNA, the CDR3 is TGCGCCAGCAGCACGACAGGGGCAGGTGAAAAACTGTTTTTT.

The chain couples TRBV4-3 to TRBJ2-7; either TRBD1 or TRBD2 may fit D (5 bases each). The CDR3 is made up of 14 amino acids. V was pared by 4 bases and J by 3 bases, with 13 bases between. Germline loops: CDR1 LGHNA, CDR2 YSLEER. This CDR3 is CASSLGTRHYEQYF. DNA of the CDR3: TGCGCCAGCAGCCTAGGGACGCGACACTACGAGCAGTACTTC.

V usage is TRBV13 and J usage is TRBJ2-7; D tentatively fits TRBD1 or TRBD2 (6 bases each). Germline V CDR1 and CDR2: PRHDT, FYEKMQ (reference sequence). V lost 3 bases to trimming and J lost 3 bases, with 12 bases between them. The CDR3 has 14 amino acids. CDR3 sequence reads: CASSFRRGDYEQYF. In nucleotides, the CDR3 is TGTGCCAGCAGCTTTCGTAGGGGGGACTACGAGCAGTACTTC.

A single count supports this clone. This chain joins TRBV27 and TRBJ2-5, with 12 bases aligning to TRBD2. The CDR3 is 15 amino acids. Germline V gene data show CDR1 as MNHEY and CDR2 as SMNVEV (reference sequence). J lost 5 bases, V lost 5 bases, and 6 bases had no gene match. CDR3 protein: CASSALAGGFETQYF. CDR3 sequence (DNA): TGTGCCAGCAGTGCACTAGCGGGAGGCTTTGAGACCCAGTACTTC.

This chain joins TRBV5-1 and TRBJ2-2; TRBD2 agrees at 13 bases. Germline trimming cut 3 bases from V and 6 bases from J; bases unmatched to any gene: 5. This CDR3 is built from 16 residues. Germline V gives CDR1 SGHRS, CDR2 YFSETQ. CDR3 residues: CASSSRLAGGAGELFF. Written as DNA, the CDR3 is TGCGCCAGCAGCTCCAGACTAGCGGGAGGCGCCGGGGAGCTGTTTTTT.

This rearrangement joins TRBV7-2 to TRBJ1-5; D is undetermined. V was clipped by 5 bases and J by 6 bases, with 11 bases between them. This CDR3 has 13 amino acids. CDR1 and CDR2 (germline): SGHTA, FQGNSA. The CDR3: CASSRKGVQPQHF. Here the CDR3 DNA reads TGTGCCAGCAGCCGAAAGGGAGTTCAGCCCCAGCATTTT.

The chain has TRBV18 and TRBJ2-7; 10 bases align to TRBD1. Trimming cost V 4 bases and J 2 bases; bases outside gene matches: 5. In germline, CDR1 is KGHSH, CDR2 LQKENI. The CDR3 is 15 residues long. CDR3 sequence (DNA): TGTGCCAGCTCACGAGGGACAGGGGACGCCTACGAGCAGTACTTC. This sequence encodes CASSRGTGDAYEQYF.

A remark on this clone: Other DNA sequences of this sample code for an identical CDR3. The CDR3 loop is CASSPEVGSYEQYF. The CDR3 region has the DNA TGTGCCAGCTCACCAGAGGTGGGAAGCTACGAGCAGTACTTC. The chain couples TRBV18 to TRBJ2-7; no reliable D call. The V and J ends lost 2 bases and 3 bases respectively, with 11 bases between them. Germline lookup yields CDR1 KGHSH and CDR2 LQKENI. The CDR3 totals 14 residues.

As to this clone: Other DNA sequences in the sample encode the same CDR3. The V gene is TRBV28, the J gene TRBJ2-1; D unresolved. This CDR3 spans 11 amino acids. The ends were cut back, 3 bases at V and 3 bases at J, with 0 bases in the middle. Germline assignment: CDR1 MDHEN and CDR2 SYDVKM. The DNA of the CDR3 is TGTGCCAGCAGTTTCTACAATGAGCAGTTCTTC. Translation gives CASSFYNEQFF.

The chain joins TRBV19 to TRBJ1-1; TRBD1 is a possible D gene (5 bases). V lost 2 bases, J lost 1 base, and 20 bases lay in between. The CDR3 spans 18 residues. Germline V lookup: CDR1 LNHDA, CDR2 SQIVND (reference sequence). CDR3 DNA sequence: TGTGCCAGTAGTATAAGGGTCCAGGGAACGGGCCGGAACACTGAAGCTTTCTTT. Its protein is CASSIRVQGTGRNTEAFF.

The CDR3 nucleotides are TGCGCCAGCAGTTTTTCTAGTACAGTCACCGGGGAGCTGTTTTTT. Amino acids: CASSFSSTVTGELFF. This rearrangement joins TRBV5-1 to TRBJ2-2, with unresolved D. Deletions cut 5 bases from V and 4 bases from J, with 15 bases between. CDR3 length: 15 residues. Germline V gene lookup returns CDR1 SGHRS and CDR2 YFSETQ.